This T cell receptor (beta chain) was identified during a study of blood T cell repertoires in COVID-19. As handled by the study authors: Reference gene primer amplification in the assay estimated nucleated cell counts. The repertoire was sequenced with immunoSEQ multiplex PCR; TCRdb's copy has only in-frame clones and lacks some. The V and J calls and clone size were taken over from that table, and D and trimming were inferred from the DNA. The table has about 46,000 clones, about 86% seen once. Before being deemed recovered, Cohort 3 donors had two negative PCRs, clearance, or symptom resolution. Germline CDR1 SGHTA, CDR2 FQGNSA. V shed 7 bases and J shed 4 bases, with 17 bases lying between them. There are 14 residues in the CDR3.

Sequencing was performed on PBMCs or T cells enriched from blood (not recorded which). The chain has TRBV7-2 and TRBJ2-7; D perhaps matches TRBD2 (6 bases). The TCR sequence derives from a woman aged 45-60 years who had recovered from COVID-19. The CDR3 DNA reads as TGTGCCAGCACCCCTCGGGGACTTAGGTACGAGCAGTACTTC. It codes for CASTPRGLRYEQYF.